The T cell receptor (beta chain) under discussion was sequenced for a study of Ad26.COV2.S vaccination and SARS-CoV-2 variants. The CDR3 has 17 residues. V shed 4 bases and J shed 1 base, with 19 bases lying between them. CDR1 is SGHDT and CDR2 is YYEEEE in the germline V gene. This table comes from immunoSEQ multiplex PCR, and its TCRdb copy is limited to in-frame clones, with some not included. Counted here are some 460,000 clones, 89% occurring once; the ten biggest clones make up around 1.8%. The treatment was: 15 to 20 received Ad26.COV2.S at low or high dose, single or two shots; about 5 received placebo; per-sample allocation not given. Sampling occurred on day 63 after the first vaccine or placebo injection.

The TCR sequence derives from a person between 18 and 59 years old who received the Ad26.COV2.S COVID-19 vaccine or a placebo. This chain joins TRBV5-6 and TRBJ2-3; D is possibly TRBD1 (6 bases). The specimen comprised peripheral blood, sampled in a trial of Ad26.COV2.S vaccine versus placebo. CDR3 nucleotides: TGTGCCAGCAGCCCAGTCGGATGGGGGCAAGGCACAGATACGCAGTATTTT. Translating gives CASSPVGWGQGTDTQYF.